This TCR beta chain was recorded in a study of a mutant IDH1 vaccine in newly diagnosed glioma. About the study: Mean patient age was around 40 years; around 60% were male and around 40% female.

The CDR3 is 13 amino acids. Germline CDR1 is MDHEN and CDR2 is SYDVKM. Deletions cut 6 bases from V and 6 bases from J, with 11 bases between. Documented time point: baseline, week 1 (first vaccination visit). Treatment given: pre-vaccination baseline after standard-of-care therapy. Assay: immunoSEQ multiplex PCR; the TCRdb copy retains only in-frame clones and omits some. Among 90,000 to 100,000 clones, about 90% were seen once, and the ten largest hold 0.56%. The starting material was PBMCs, obtained from a glioma patient treated with radiotherapy, temozolomide or both. The rearrangement links TRBV28 to TRBJ2-2; D unresolved. The TCR was taken from a woman in her fifties or sixties with glioma. The CDR3 DNA reads as TGTGCCAGCAGCTTCCCTGGGGCCGGGGAGCTGTTTTTT. Translated, it gives CASSFPGAGELFF.